This T cell receptor (beta chain) came from a study of T cells in Graves' hyperthyroidism and ophthalmopathy. Overall study findings and caveats: In validation, the model predicted ophthalmopathy. These predictions came a median roughly 6 months before onset.

Amplification of TCR beta CDR3 regions used RNA as the template. Carried out on the TCR CDR3, a first-round RT-PCR used the HTBI primer set. Via MiXCR, TCRdb re-called the multiplex PCR reads, giving one row per CDR3 protein. The sample comprises over 450,000 distinct CDR3 sequences, over 15% of which are singletons, and under 20% rests with the top ten. The CDR3 sequence is 17 residues long. With V trimmed by 5 bases and J by 5 bases, 9 bases remained unmatched. Germline V gives CDR1 SGHAT, CDR2 FQNNGV. At least 3 on the Clinical Activity Score was recorded for ophthalmopathy patients, who also had NOSPECS grade at least 4 and duration under 3 months. Concerning this clonotype itself: What it binds is not known.

The chain recombines TRBV11-2 with TRBJ2-7; TRBD2 agrees at 16 bases. Sequenced material: blood. The clonotype comes from a woman aged 18-29 years with Graves' ophthalmopathy. The CDR3 loop reads CASSPGTSGGAINEQYF. The CDR3 nucleotides are TGTGCCAGCAGCCCGGGGACTAGCGGGGGGGCGATCAACGAGCAGTACTTC.